This entry lists 30 T cell receptor beta chains sequenced from one sample in a study of blood T cell repertoires in COVID-19. Assay: immunoSEQ multiplex PCR; the TCRdb copy retains only in-frame clones and omits some. The repertoire consists of under 80,000 clones, with roughly nine tenths occurring once and the leading ten covering almost 4.5%. The sequencing sample was made of peripheral blood. The origin of the receptors is a man in his fifties with active COVID-19.

The chain couples TRBV12-3 or TRBV12-4 to TRBJ1-1; a possible D gene is TRBD1 (5 bases). This CDR3 region has 12 residues. Trimming took 7 bases from V and 9 from J, leaving 15 bases between them. CDR3: CASNLGGGKAFF. For the CDR3, the DNA is TGTGCCAGCAACTTGGGGGGAGGAAAAGCTTTCTTT.

This clone was picked up one time. The chain has TRBV3-1 (or the pseudogene TRBV3-2) and TRBJ2-7; 12 nucleotides agree with TRBD2. The germline gives CDR1 LGHDT, CDR2 YNNKEL (reference sequence). V trimming: 0 bases; J trimming: 3 bases; junction bases outside the gene matches: 3. This CDR3 has 16 residues. CDR3 coding DNA: TGTGCCAGCAGCCAAGATAGACTAGCGGGAGTCTACGAGCAGTACTTC. This gives the protein CASSQDRLAGVYEQYF.

This chain joins TRBV6-5 and TRBJ2-3; D may be TRBD2 (5 bases). V shed 6 bases and J shed 6 bases, with 13 bases lying between them. CDR1 and CDR2 from the germline V gene are MNHEY and SVGAGI. The CDR3 extends over 13 amino acids. CDR3 region: CASRRTVPDTQYF. The CDR3 DNA follows: TGTGCCAGCAGACGGACTGTCCCGGATACGCAGTATTTT.

This clone was observed a single time. The chain has TRBV7-3 and TRBJ2-1; the D gene is possibly TRBD2 (7 bases). Germline CDR1 and CDR2: SGHTA and FQGTGA. The germline V and J ends were trimmed by 3 bases and 4 bases, with 13 bases remaining between them. This CDR3 is built from 15 residues. CDR3 amino acids: CASSFEGGRYNEQFF. The CDR3 bases are TGTGCCAGCAGCTTTGAGGGGGGGCGATACAATGAGCAGTTCTTC.

The chain combines TRBV7-6 with TRBJ2-5; a weak D match, TRBD2 (6 bases). Per germline, CDR1 SGHVS and CDR2 FNYEAQ. The CDR3 consists of 18 residues. V dropped 4 bases and J dropped 5 bases, with 26 bases sitting between them. Here the CDR3 DNA reads TGTGCCAGCAGCTCCAATAAACCTTGGGGGGACCCTATGGAGACCCAGTACTTC. It codes for CASSSNKPWGDPMETQYF.

The CDR3 DNA sequence: TGTGCCAGCAGCTTAGCCCTAGCGGGGCCGTACGAGCAGTACTTC. Protein: CASSLALAGPYEQYF. The chain combines TRBV7-2 with TRBJ2-7, with 9 bases that match TRBD2. Germline V CDR1 and CDR2: SGHTA, FQGNSA. The CDR3 is 15 amino acids. The V gene end was trimmed by 0 bases and the J gene end by 4 bases; junction bases not matched to a gene: 4.

This clone came up once. The rearrangement links TRBV5-1 to TRBJ1-2; 9 bases are shared with TRBD1. From germline, CDR1 is SGHRS and CDR2 YFSETQ. V was pared by 4 bases and J by 7 bases, with 8 bases of the junction left unmatched. The length of the CDR3 is 14 residues. The CDR3: CASSPVGQGFGYTF. CDR3 sequence (DNA): TGCGCCAGCAGCCCGGTTGGACAGGGGTTTGGCTACACCTTC. The variable domain in full, with the rest retrieved from reference TRBV5-1 and TRBJ1-2, is KAGVTQTPRYLIKTRGQQVTLSCSPISGHRSVSWYQQTPGQGLQFLFEYFSETQRNKGNFPGRFSGRQFSNSRSEMNVSTLELGDSALYLCASSPVGQGFGYTFGSGTRLTVV.

CDR3 sequence: CASSLVVAGELFF. The CDR3 bases are TGTGCCAGCAGCTTGGTAGTGGCCGGGGAGCTGTTTTTT. This chain joins TRBV5-4 and TRBJ2-2; D remains ambiguous. CDR3 length equals 13 residues. Per germline, CDR1 SGHNT and CDR2 YYREEE (reference sequence). Trimming removed 0 bases at V and 6 bases at J, with 6 bases between.

The chain joins TRBV5-1 to TRBJ1-3; D is undetermined. The CDR3 totals 15 residues. Germline assignment: CDR1 SGHRS and CDR2 YFSETQ. V dropped 5 bases and J dropped 1 base, with 13 bases sitting between them. CDR3 coding DNA: TGCGCCAGCAGACATGGCGGGGATTCTGGAAACACCATATATTTT. Its protein product is CASRHGGDSGNTIYF.

The CDR3 DNA reads as TGTGCCAGCAGCCAAGCGATCTTAGGGACTCAGCGGAGCTCCTACGAGCAGTACTTC. This codes for CASSQAILGTQRSSYEQYF. The chain recombines TRBV4-2 with TRBJ2-7; D might be TRBD2 (6 bases). CDR1 is LGHNA and CDR2 is YNFKEQ in the germline V gene. V was pared by 1 base and J by 0 bases, with 22 bases between. The CDR3 spans 19 residues.

The chain recombines TRBV4-3 with TRBJ2-7; 9 bases line up with TRBD2. With V trimmed by 1 base and J by 2 bases, 3 bases remained unmatched. Germline CDR1 and CDR2: LGHNA and YSLEER. The CDR3 has 15 residues. The CDR3 spells CASSQASGAAYEQYF. The CDR3 region has the DNA TGCGCCAGCAGCCAAGCTAGCGGGGCTGCCTACGAGCAGTACTTC.

This chain links TRBV27 with TRBJ2-2, with a tentative D call TRBD2 (5 bases). Trimming took 6 bases from V and 5 from J, leaving 10 bases between them. In germline, CDR1 is MNHEY, CDR2 SMNVEV (reference sequence). This CDR3 is built from 13 residues. The CDR3 DNA reads TGTGCCAGCAGCAGGACTTCAACCGGGGAGCTGTTTTTT. Protein product: CASSRTSTGELFF.

This chain connects TRBV19 to TRBJ2-3; 8 positions agree with TRBD2. The CDR3 length is 15 residues. CDR1 is LNHDA and CDR2 is SQIVND in the germline V gene (reference sequence). J gave up 6 bases and V 7 bases, and 12 bases lay outside the gene matches. The CDR3 DNA reads TGTGCCAGTAAGATCTCCGGGGGGGCGGTCGATACGCAGTATTTT. Residues: CASKISGGAVDTQYF.

This sequence joins TRBV5-8 and TRBJ2-2; D remains unclear. The CDR3 length is 14 residues. Trimming stripped 3 bases from V and 2 bases from J, with 8 bases between. Germline values: CDR1 SGHTS, CDR2 YDEGEE. The CDR3 reads CASSSQANTGELFF. Here the CDR3 DNA reads TGTGCCAGCAGCTCCCAGGCAAACACCGGGGAGCTGTTTTTT.

The chain carries TRBV18 and TRBJ1-2, with 10 bases fitting TRBD1. The CDR3 contains 13 residues. After removal of 5 bases from V and 8 bases from J, the junction contained 5 bases not matched to a gene. The germline gives CDR1 KGHSH, CDR2 LQKENI. The CDR3 coding sequence is TGTGCCAGCTCAATGGACAGGGGGAGCGGCTACACCTTC. Amino acids: CASSMDRGSGYTF.

The chain joins TRBV5-4 to TRBJ2-3, with a tentative D call TRBD2 (6 bases). Trimming left V 5 bases short and J 1 base short, with 11 bases between. In germline, CDR1 is SGHNT, CDR2 YYREEE (reference sequence). The CDR3 has 14 residues. Written as DNA, the CDR3 is TGTGCCAGCAGTAGCGGAGAACGCACAGATACGCAGTATTTT. Translated: CASSSGERTDTQYF.

The chain has TRBV27 and TRBJ1-2, with unresolved D. This CDR3 contains 13 residues. In germline, CDR1 is MNHEY, CDR2 SMNVEV (reference sequence). Trimming left V 3 bases short and J 7 bases short, with 12 bases between. The CDR3 DNA reads TGTGCCAGCAGTTTTCGGGATGGCCGTGGCTACACCTTC. It codes for CASSFRDGRGYTF.

The chain carries TRBV25-1 and TRBJ2-1; 8 nucleotides match TRBD1. This CDR3 comprises 15 residues. With 3 bases clipped from V and 2 bases from J, the junction kept 3 bases outside the gene matches. The germline gives CDR1 MGHDK, CDR2 SYGVNS. The CDR3 reads CASSESTGAYNEQFF. The CDR3 nucleotides read TGTGCCAGCAGTGAGTCGACAGGGGCCTACAATGAGCAGTTCTTC.

In DNA, the CDR3 is TGTGCCAGCAGGAAGCGGGGAACCCTCTACGAGCAGTACTTC. Its protein is CASRKRGTLYEQYF. V gene TRBV6-5 combines with J gene TRBJ2-7; 7 bases line up with TRBD2. The V and J ends lost 6 bases and 3 bases, in that order; junction bases with no gene match: 8. The CDR3 runs to 14 residues. Germline CDR1 reads MNHEY; CDR2 reads SVGAGI.

This rearrangement joins TRBV6-5 to TRBJ2-5; 7 nucleotides line up with TRBD1. Germline values: CDR1 MNHEY, CDR2 SVGAGI. Trimming took 10 bases from V and 5 from J; bases not matched to a gene: 16. The CDR3 is made up of 15 amino acids. In DNA form, the CDR3 reads TGTGCCACCCGCTTACAGACAGGGACAAGGGAGACCCAGTACTTC. Translated: CATRLQTGTRETQYF.

The chain combines TRBV15 with TRBJ2-1; TRBD2 matches at 7 bases. The trim removed 4 bases at V and 0 bases at J, leaving 24 bases unmatched. The germline CDR1 and CDR2 sequences are LNHNV and YYDKDF (reference sequence). This CDR3 has 22 residues. DNA of the CDR3: TGTGCCACCAGCATAAGATCGTCTAGCGGCACATATCGACCGAGCTCCTACAATGAGCAGTTCTTC. It specifies CATSIRSSSGTYRPSSYNEQFF.

V and J are TRBV29-1 and TRBJ2-7; D unclear. CDR3 length: 12 residues. V was cut by 1 base and J by 1 base, with 5 bases left in between. Germline V gene lookup returns CDR1 SQVTM and CDR2 ANQGSEA. This CDR3 is CSVEVLSYEQYF. The CDR3 region has the DNA TGCAGCGTTGAAGTTCTATCCTACGAGCAGTACTTC.

The chain is built from TRBV19 and TRBJ1-1, with unresolved D. Germline-derived CDR1 and CDR2 are LNHDA and SQIVND (reference sequence). V was cut by 6 bases and J by 4 bases, with 15 bases left in between. The length of the CDR3 is 14 residues. CDR3 residues: CASRIQWSGTEAFF. The CDR3 nucleotides read TGTGCCAGTAGAATTCAGTGGTCGGGCACTGAAGCTTTCTTT. Full variable domain (missing parts from reference TRBV19 and TRBJ1-1): DGGITQSPKYLFRKEGQNVTLSCEQNLNHDAMYWYRQDPGQGLRLIYYSQIVNDFQKGDIAEGYSVSREKKESFPLTVTSAQKNPTAFYLCASRIQWSGTEAFFGQGTRLTVV.

The V gene is TRBV14, the J gene TRBJ2-7; 8 bases agree with TRBD2. The CDR3 is made up of 16 amino acids. The germline gives CDR1 SGHDN, CDR2 FVKESK. J gave up 7 bases and V 0 bases, and 11 bases lay outside the gene matches. CDR3 residues: CASSQEMSGRLSEQYF. The CDR3 nucleotides are TGTGCCAGCAGCCAAGAAATGAGCGGGAGATTAAGTGAGCAGTACTTC. Full variable domain (outside the CDR3, taken from reference TRBV14 and TRBJ2-7): EAGVTQFPSHSVIEKGQTVTLRCDPISGHDNLYWYRRVMGKEIKFLLHFVKESKQDESGMPNNRFLAERTGGTYSTLKVQPAELEDSGVYFCASSQEMSGRLSEQYFGPGTRLTVT.

The genes are TRBV7-6 and TRBJ1-1; a possible D gene is TRBD1 (6 bases). This CDR3 is 15 amino acids long. Per the germline V gene, CDR1 is SGHVS and CDR2 is FNYEAQ. V lost 5 bases to trimming and J lost 1 base, with 14 bases between them. Here the CDR3 reads CASSPRQGRNTEAFF. CDR3 sequence (DNA): TGTGCCAGCAGCCCCCGGCAGGGGAGGAACACTGAAGCTTTCTTT.

The rearrangement joins TRBV14 to TRBJ2-3; the D gene is possibly TRBD2 (6 bases). This CDR3 region has 14 residues. Germline values: CDR1 SGHDN, CDR2 FVKESK. V lost 4 bases and J lost 4, with 12 bases in between. CDR3: CASSRGGVPDTQYF. The CDR3 coding sequence is TGTGCCAGCAGCCGAGGAGGGGTTCCAGATACGCAGTATTTT.

This clone was recorded a few times. The chain combines TRBV24-1 with TRBJ2-5; TRBD1 agrees at 11 bases. V gave up 4 bases and J gave up 7 bases; unmatched junction bases: 4. Germline CDR1 is KGHDR and CDR2 is SFDVKD. This CDR3 has 14 amino acids. DNA for the CDR3: TGTGCCACCAGTGACTCGGGACAGGGGGGGACCCAGTACTTC. Translated: CATSDSGQGGTQYF.

The V call is TRBV2, the J call TRBJ1-6; tentative D call: TRBD1 (5 bases). The CDR3 is made up of 18 amino acids. The V end was cut by 6 bases, the J end by 0 bases, with 18 bases between. Germline V lookup: CDR1 SNHLY, CDR2 FYNNEI. The CDR3 protein is CASRERDSLSSYNSPLHF. The CDR3 DNA reads TGTGCCAGCAGAGAAAGGGACTCCCTGAGCTCCTATAATTCACCCCTCCACTTT. The full variable domain, completed using reference TRBV2 and TRBJ1-6, is EPEVTQTPSHQVTQMGQEVILRCVPISNHLYFYWYRQILGQKVEFLVSFYNNEISEKSEIFDDQFSVERPDGSNFTLKIRSTKLEDSAMYFCASRERDSLSSYNSPLHFGNGTRLTVT.

This chain joins TRBV11-2 and TRBJ2-2, with TRBD1 identical over 7 bases. This CDR3 is 14 amino acids long. V lost 5 bases, J lost 5 bases, and 5 bases stayed unmatched. The germline gives CDR1 SGHAT, CDR2 FQNNGV. CDR3 nucleotides: TGTGCCAGCAGCCGAACAGGGGTGACCGGGGAGCTGTTTTTT. This translates into CASSRTGVTGELFF.

The chain is built from TRBV5-8 and TRBJ2-7; D is possibly TRBD2 (6 bases). The CDR3 has 15 amino acids. The germline V gene encodes CDR1 SGHTS and CDR2 YDEGEE. The V and J ends lost 7 bases and 0 bases respectively, with 17 bases between them. Here the CDR3 reads CASRLLPGSSYEQYF. The DNA of the CDR3 is TGTGCCAGCCGACTTCTCCCCGGGAGCTCCTACGAGCAGTACTTC.